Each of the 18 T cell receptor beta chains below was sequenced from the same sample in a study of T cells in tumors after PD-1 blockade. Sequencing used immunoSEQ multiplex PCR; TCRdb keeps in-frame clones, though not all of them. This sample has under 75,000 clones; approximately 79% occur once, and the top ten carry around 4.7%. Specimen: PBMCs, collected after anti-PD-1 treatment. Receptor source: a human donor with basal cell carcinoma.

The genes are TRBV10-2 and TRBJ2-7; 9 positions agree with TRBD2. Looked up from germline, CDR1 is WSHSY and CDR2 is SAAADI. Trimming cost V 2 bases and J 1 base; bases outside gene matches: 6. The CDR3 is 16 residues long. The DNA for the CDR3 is TGCGCCAGCAGTGAGAGCCTAGCGGGGTCATCCTACGAGCAGTACTTC. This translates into CASSESLAGSSYEQYF.

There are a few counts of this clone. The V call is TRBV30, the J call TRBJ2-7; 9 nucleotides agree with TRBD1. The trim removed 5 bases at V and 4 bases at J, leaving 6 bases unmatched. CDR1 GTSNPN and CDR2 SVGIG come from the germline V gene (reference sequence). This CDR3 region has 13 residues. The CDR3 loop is CAWAGQGRYEQYF. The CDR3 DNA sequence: TGTGCCTGGGCAGGACAGGGGAGGTACGAGCAGTACTTC.

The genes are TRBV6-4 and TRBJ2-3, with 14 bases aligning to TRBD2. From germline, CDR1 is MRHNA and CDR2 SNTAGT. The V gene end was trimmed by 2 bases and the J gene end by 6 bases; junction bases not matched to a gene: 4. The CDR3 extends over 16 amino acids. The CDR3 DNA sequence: TGTGCCAGCAGTGACGGACTAGCGGGGGGACCTGATACGCAGTATTTT. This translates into CASSDGLAGGPDTQYF.

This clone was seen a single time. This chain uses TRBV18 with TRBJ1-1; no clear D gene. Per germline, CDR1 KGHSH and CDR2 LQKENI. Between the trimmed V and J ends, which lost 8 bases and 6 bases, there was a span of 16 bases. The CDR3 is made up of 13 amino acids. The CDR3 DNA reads TGTGCCAGCGGCGAGTGGGTTAACGCTGAAGCTTTCTTT. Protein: CASGEWVNAEAFF.

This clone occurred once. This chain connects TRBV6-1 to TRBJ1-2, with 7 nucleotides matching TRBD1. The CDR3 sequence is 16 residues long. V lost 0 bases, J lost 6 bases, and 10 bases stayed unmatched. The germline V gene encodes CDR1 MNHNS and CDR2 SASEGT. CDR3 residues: CASSEAWTGQGNGYTF. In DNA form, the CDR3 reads TGTGCCAGCAGTGAAGCCTGGACAGGCCAGGGGAATGGCTACACCTTC.

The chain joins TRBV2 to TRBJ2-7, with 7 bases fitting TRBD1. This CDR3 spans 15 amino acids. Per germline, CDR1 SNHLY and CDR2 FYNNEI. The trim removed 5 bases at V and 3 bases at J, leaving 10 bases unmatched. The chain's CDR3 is CASSYRDSLNYEQYF. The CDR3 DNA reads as TGTGCCAGCAGTTACCGGGACAGCCTAAACTACGAGCAGTACTTC. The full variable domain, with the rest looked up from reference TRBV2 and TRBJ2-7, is EPEVTQTPSHQVTQMGQEVILRCVPISNHLYFYWYRQILGQKVEFLVSFYNNEISEKSEIFDDQFSVERPDGSNFTLKIRSTKLEDSAMYFCASSYRDSLNYEQYFGPGTRLTVT.

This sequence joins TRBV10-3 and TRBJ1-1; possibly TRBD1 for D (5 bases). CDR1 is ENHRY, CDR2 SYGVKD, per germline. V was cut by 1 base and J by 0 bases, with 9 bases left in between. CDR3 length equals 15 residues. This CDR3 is CAISELRGLNTEAFF. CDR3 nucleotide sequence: TGTGCCATCAGTGAGTTGAGGGGCTTGAACACTGAAGCTTTCTTT.

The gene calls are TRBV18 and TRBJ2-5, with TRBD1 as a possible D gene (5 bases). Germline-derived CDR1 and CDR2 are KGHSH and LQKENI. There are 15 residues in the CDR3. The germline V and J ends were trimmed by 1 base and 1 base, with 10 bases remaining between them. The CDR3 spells CASSPRVDIQETQYF. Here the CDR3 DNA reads TGTGCCAGCTCACCACGGGTGGACATCCAAGAGACCCAGTACTTC.

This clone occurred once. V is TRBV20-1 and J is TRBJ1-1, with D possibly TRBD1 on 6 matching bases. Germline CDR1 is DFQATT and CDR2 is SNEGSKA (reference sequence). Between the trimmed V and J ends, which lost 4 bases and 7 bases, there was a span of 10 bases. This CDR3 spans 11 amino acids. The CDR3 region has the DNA TGCAGTGCTAACAGGGCTGGTGAAGCTTTCTTT. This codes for CSANRAGEAFF.

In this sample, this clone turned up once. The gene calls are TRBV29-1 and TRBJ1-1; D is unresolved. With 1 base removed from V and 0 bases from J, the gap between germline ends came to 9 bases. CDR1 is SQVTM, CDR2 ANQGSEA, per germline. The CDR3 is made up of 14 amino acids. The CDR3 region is CSVEGVSVNTEAFF. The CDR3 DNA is TGCAGCGTTGAAGGTGTCAGCGTGAACACTGAAGCTTTCTTT.

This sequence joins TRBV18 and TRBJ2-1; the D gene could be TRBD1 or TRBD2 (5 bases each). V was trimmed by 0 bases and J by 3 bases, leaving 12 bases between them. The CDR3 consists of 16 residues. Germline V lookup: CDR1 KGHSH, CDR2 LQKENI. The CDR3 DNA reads TGTGCCAGCTCACCACCCCGGGACGCGATCTACAATGAGCAGTTCTTC. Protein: CASSPPRDAIYNEQFF.

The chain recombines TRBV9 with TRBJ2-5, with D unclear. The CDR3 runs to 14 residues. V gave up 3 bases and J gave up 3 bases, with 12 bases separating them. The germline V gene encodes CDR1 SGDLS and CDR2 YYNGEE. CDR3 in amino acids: CASSARDMEETQYF. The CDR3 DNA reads TGTGCCAGCAGCGCACGCGACATGGAAGAGACCCAGTACTTC.

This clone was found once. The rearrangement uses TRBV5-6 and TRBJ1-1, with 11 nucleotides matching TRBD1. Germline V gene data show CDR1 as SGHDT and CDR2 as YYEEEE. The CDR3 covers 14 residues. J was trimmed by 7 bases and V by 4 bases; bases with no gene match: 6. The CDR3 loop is CASSQDRGRFEAFF. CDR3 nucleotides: TGTGCCAGCAGCCAGGACAGGGGGCGTTTTGAAGCTTTCTTT.

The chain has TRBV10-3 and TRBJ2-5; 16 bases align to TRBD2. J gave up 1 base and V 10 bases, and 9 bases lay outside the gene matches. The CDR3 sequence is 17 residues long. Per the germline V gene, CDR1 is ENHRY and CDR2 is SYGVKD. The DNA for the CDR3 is TGTGCCACCGAGAGGGGACTAGCGGGGGGGACCCAAGAGACCCAGTACTTC. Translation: CATERGLAGGTQETQYF.

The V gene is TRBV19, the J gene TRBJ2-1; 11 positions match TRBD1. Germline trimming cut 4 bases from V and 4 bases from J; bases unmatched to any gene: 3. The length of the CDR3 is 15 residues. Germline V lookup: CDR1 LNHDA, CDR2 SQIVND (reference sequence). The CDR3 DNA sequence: TGTGCCAGTAGTACGGGACAGGGGGTATACAATGAGCAGTTCTTC. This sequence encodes CASSTGQGVYNEQFF.

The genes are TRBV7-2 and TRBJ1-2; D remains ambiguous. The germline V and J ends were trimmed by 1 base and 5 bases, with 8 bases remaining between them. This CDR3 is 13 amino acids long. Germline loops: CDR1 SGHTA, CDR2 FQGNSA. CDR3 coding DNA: TGTGCCAGCAGCTTAGGTCGAGTTTATGGCTACACCTTC. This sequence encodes CASSLGRVYGYTF.

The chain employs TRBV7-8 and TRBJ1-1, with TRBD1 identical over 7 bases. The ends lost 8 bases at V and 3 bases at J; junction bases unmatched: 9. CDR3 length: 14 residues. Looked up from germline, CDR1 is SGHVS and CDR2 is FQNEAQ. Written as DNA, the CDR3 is TGTGCCAGCGGAACAAGGGGGCGGGACACTGAAGCTTTCTTT. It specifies CASGTRGRDTEAFF.

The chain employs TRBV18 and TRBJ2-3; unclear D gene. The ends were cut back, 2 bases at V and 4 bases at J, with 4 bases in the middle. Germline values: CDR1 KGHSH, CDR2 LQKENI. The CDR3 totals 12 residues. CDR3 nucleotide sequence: TGTGCCAGCTCACCAGGTGCAGATACGCAGTATTTT. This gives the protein CASSPGADTQYF.